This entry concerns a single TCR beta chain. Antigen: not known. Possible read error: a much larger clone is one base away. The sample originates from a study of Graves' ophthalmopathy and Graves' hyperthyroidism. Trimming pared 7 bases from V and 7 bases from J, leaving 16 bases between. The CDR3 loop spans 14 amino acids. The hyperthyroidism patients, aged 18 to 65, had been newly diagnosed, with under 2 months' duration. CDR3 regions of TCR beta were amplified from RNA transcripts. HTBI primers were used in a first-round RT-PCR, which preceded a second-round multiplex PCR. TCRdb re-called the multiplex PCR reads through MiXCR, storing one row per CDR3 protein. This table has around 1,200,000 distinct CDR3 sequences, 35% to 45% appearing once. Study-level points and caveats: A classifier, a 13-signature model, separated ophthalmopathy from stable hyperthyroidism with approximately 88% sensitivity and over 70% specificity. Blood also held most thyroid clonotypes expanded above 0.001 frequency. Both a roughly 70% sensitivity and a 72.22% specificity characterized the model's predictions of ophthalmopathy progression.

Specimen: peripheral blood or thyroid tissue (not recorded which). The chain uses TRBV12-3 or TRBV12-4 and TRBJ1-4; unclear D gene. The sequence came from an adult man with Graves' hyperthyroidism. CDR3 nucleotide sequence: TGTGCCAGCAACCACTCCTTTTCGGGTGAAAAACTGTTTTTT. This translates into CASNHSFSGEKLFF.